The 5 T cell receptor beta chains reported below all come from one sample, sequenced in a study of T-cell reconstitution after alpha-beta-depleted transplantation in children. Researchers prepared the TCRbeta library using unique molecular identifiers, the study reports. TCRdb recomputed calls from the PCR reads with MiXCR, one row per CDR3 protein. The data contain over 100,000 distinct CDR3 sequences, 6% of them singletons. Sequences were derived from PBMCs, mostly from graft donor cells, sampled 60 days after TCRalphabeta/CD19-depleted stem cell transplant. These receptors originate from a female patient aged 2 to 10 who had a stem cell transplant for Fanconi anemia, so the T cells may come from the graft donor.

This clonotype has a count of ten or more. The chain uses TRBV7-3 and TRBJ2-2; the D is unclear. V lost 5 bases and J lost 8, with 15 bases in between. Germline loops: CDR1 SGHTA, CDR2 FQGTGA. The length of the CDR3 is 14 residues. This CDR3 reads CASSPNSGAGELFF. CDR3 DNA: TGTGCCAGCAGCCCGAATTCGGGTGCTGGGGAGCTGTTTTTT.

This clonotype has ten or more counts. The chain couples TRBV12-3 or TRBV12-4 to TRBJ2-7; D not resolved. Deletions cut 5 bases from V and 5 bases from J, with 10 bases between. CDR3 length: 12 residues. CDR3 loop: CASSPQMDEQYF. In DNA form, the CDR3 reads TGTGCCAGCAGTCCCCAAATGGACGAGCAGTACTTC.

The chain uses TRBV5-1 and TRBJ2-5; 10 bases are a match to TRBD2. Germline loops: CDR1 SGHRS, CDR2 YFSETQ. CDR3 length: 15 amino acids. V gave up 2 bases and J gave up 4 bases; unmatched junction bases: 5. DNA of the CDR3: TGCGCCAGCAGCTTCCCCCTAGCGGGAGCAGAGACCCAGTACTTC. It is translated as CASSFPLAGAETQYF.

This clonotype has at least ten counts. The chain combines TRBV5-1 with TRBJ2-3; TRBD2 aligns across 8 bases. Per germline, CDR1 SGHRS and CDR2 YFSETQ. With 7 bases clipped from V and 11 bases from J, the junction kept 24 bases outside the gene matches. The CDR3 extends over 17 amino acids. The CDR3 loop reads CASGGLSAGVALTEQYF. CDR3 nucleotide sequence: TGCGCCAGCGGAGGTCTCTCAGCGGGAGTGGCGTTAACAGAGCAGTATTTT.

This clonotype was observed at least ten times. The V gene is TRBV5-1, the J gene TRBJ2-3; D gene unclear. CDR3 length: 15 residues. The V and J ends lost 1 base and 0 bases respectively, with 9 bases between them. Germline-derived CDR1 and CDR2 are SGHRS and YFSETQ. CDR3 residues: CASSLTDSSTDTQYF. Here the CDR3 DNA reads TGCGCCAGCAGCTTGACCGACTCTAGCACAGATACGCAGTATTTT.